This TCR beta chain derives from a study of regulatory T cells in long-lasting Graves disease. General study results and limits: Study was limited to peripheral blood, excluding thyroid tissue.

Germline loops: CDR1 DFQATT, CDR2 SNEGSKA (reference sequence). This CDR3 has 16 amino acids. The V gene end was trimmed by 2 bases and the J gene end by 4 bases; junction bases not matched to a gene: 7. This clonotype was seen a few times. Its antigen is unidentified. iRepertoire HTBI primers and Arm-PCR of CDR3 regions built TCR beta libraries. One entry per CDR3 protein, called by TCRdb with MiXCR from the multiplex PCR reads. The sample includes 530,000 or so distinct CDR3 sequences, more than 15% seen only once; the top ten take around 12%. Described time point: newly diagnosed GD, antithyroid drugs for less than 3 months. From RNA extracted from PBMCs, the TCR library was made. These records were also assigned to another study, of T cells in Graves' hyperthyroidism and ophthalmopathy.

The sequence derives from a man aged 18 to 29 with Graves disease. The material sequenced was peripheral blood mononuclear cells (PBMCs), taken at new diagnosis, from a patient treated with antithyroid drugs. The rearrangement joins TRBV20-1 to TRBJ2-2; TRBD2 agrees at 10 bases. The CDR3 is CSARTTSGAITGELFF. The CDR3 DNA sequence: TGCAGTGCTAGAACAACTAGCGGGGCGATCACCGGGGAGCTGTTTTTT.